This is a list of T cell receptor beta chains from one sample in a study of T cells after yellow fever vaccination. TCRdb passed the 5' RACE reads through MiXCR, listing each CDR3 protein once. Of about 340,000 distinct CDR3 sequences in the sample, 3.5% to 4.5% are singletons; the top ten hold 20% to 25%. The material was PBMCs, obtained 5 days after the yellow fever booster vaccination. These receptors were taken from a man younger than 35 who received the YFV17D yellow fever vaccine. The CDR3 runs from the conserved cysteine through the conserved F or W. Each record gives: J gene, D gene, clone size, V gene, CDR3 length, CDR3 protein, CDR3 DNA. A D gene is named only where the DNA matches it firmly. Only part of the rows carry a size: once, few, many, or a class if the clone is expanded.

>TRBJ2-7|-|few|TRBV9|14
CASSVDLGAREQYF
TGTGCCAGCAGCGTGGATTTGGGCGCCAGGGAGCAGTACTTC
>TRBJ1-5|-|-|TRBV18|16
CASSPQDSLSNQPQHF
TGTGCCAGCTCACCCCAGGACAGCCTAAGCAATCAGCCCCAGCATTTT
>TRBJ2-2|-|-|TRBV19|16
CASSTAASPNTGELFF
TGTGCCAGTAGTACCGCCGCAAGTCCGAACACCGGGGAGCTGTTTTTT
>TRBJ1-4|-|few|TRBV5-1|16
CASSLGTALANEKLFF
TGCGCCAGCAGCTTGGGGACAGCCCTAGCTAATGAAAAACTGTTTTTT
>TRBJ2-1|-|many|TRBV10-2|11
CASSDLYEQFF
TGCGCCAGCAGTGATTTATATGAGCAGTTCTTC
>TRBJ2-1|-|-|TRBV4-3|15
CASSAGTARYNEQFF
TGCGCCAGCAGCGCCGGGACGGCCCGATACAATGAGCAGTTCTTC
>TRBJ2-1|TRBD1|few|TRBV9|15
CASSHKHRGANEQFF
TGTGCCAGCAGCCACAAGCACAGGGGGGCGAATGAGCAGTTCTTC
>TRBJ1-1|-|many|TRBV25-1|15
CASSPWGRENTEAFF
TGTGCCAGCAGCCCGTGGGGTAGGGAGAACACTGAAGCTTTCTTT
>TRBJ2-1|TRBD1|-|TRBV27|13
CASSGQGINEQFF
TGTGCCAGCTCGGGACAGGGAATTAATGAGCAGTTCTTC
>TRBJ2-4|TRBD2|many|TRBV29-1|13
CSVASGGLNIQYF
TGCAGCGTTGCCAGCGGGGGGTTGAACATTCAGTACTTC
>TRBJ1-4|-|-|TRBV7-6|16
CASSSNYRTTNEKLFF
TGTGCCAGCAGCTCAAACTACAGGACAACTAATGAAAAACTGTTTTTT
>TRBJ2-5|-|-|TRBV7-2|14
CASSLVLAGETQYF
TGTGCCAGCAGCTTAGTTCTAGCTGGGGAGACCCAGTACTTC
>TRBJ2-7|-|-|TRBV7-3|15
CASSLRDGVTYEQCF
TGTGCCAGCAGCTTAAGGGACGGGGTGACCTACGAGCAGTGCTTC
>TRBJ1-5|-|many|TRBV12-3/TRBV12-4|16
CASRSGTEYSNQPQHF
TGTGCCAGCAGATCCGGGACGGAGTATAGCAATCAGCCCCAGCATTTT
>TRBJ2-2|-|-|TRBV7-2|16
CASSLGLAPNTGELFF
TGTGCCAGCAGCTTAGGCCTAGCCCCGAACACCGGGGAGCTGTTTTTT
>TRBJ2-2|-|many|TRBV30|14
CAWRSGIITGELFF
TGTGCCTGGAGGTCGGGCATCATCACCGGGGAGCTGTTTTTT
>TRBJ2-3|TRBD2|few|TRBV5-1|16
CASSLGTSGSTDTQYF
TGCGCCAGCAGCCTTGGGACTAGCGGGTCCACAGATACGCAGTATTTT
>TRBJ2-1|TRBD2|many|TRBV7-8|15
CASSGTSGGYNEQFF
TGTGCCAGCAGCGGGACTAGCGGGGGGTACAATGAGCAGTTCTTC
>TRBJ2-7|-|-|TRBV3-1|12
CASSVGGREQYF
TGTGCCAGCAGCGTGGGGGGGCGGGAGCAGTACTTC
>TRBJ2-4|TRBD1|-|TRBV28|14
CASSFGDRVHIQYF
TGTGCCAGCAGTTTTGGGGACAGGGTTCACATTCAGTACTTC
>TRBJ2-7|-|few|TRBV6-5|14
CASSYGWGAYEQYF
TGTGCCAGCAGTTACGGGTGGGGGGCCTACGAGCAGTACTTC
>TRBJ2-2|-|many|TRBV20-1|11
CSAVDQRKLFF
TGCAGTGCGGTCGACCAGAGGAAGCTGTTTTTT
>TRBJ2-4|TRBD1|many|TRBV5-1|13
CASSRTGGGDQYF
TGCGCCAGCAGCCGGACAGGGGGCGGCGATCAGTACTTC
>TRBJ2-3|-|few|TRBV6-5|14
CASSSRAYTDTQYF
TGTGCCAGCAGTAGCAGGGCCTACACAGATACGCAGTATTTT
>TRBJ1-6|-|-|TRBV7-2|14
CASSLGGAGSPLHF
TGTGCCAGCAGCTTAGGGGGGGCTGGTTCACCCCTCCACTTT
>TRBJ2-7|-|many|TRBV6-5|13
CATQTGIFGEQYF
TGTGCCACACAGACGGGGATCTTCGGCGAGCAGTACTTC
>TRBJ1-6|TRBD1|many|TRBV5-1|14
CASSLDRGLSPLHF
TGCGCCAGCAGCTTGGACAGGGGGCTTTCACCCCTCCACTTT
>TRBJ2-3|-|few|TRBV12-3/TRBV12-4|15
CASSVITGATDTQYF
TGTGCCAGCAGCGTCATAACGGGGGCCACAGATACGCAGTATTTT
>TRBJ1-5|TRBD1|few|TRBV24-1|17
CATRARTGSLSNQPQHF
TGTGCCACCAGGGCGAGGACAGGATCTTTAAGCAATCAGCCCCAGCATTTT
>TRBJ1-1|-|many|TRBV29-1|12
CSVEAERIEAFF
TGCAGCGTTGAAGCGGAGAGGATTGAAGCTTTCTTT
>TRBJ2-6|-|many|TRBV10-3|18
CAISESEGANSGANVLTF
TGTGCCATCAGTGAGTCGGAGGGGGCGAACTCTGGGGCCAACGTCCTGACTTTC
>TRBJ2-3|-|few|TRBV12-3/TRBV12-4|15
CASSPPPATTDTQYF
TGTGCCAGCAGTCCGCCCCCTGCGACCACAGATACGCAGTATTTT
>TRBJ1-1|-|many|TRBV6-5|12
CASSPPGIEAFF
TGTGCCAGCAGTCCCCCAGGTATCGAAGCTTTCTTT
>TRBJ2-5|TRBD1|-|TRBV5-1|17
CASSPRQGATYQETQYF
TGCGCCAGCAGCCCGAGACAGGGGGCGACCTACCAAGAGACCCAGTACTTC
>TRBJ2-5|TRBD1|many|TRBV7-9|17
CASSLEGPGQGEETQYF
TGTGCCAGCAGCTTAGAAGGCCCGGGACAGGGAGAAGAGACCCAGTACTTC
>TRBJ1-1|-|-|TRBV7-9|12
CASSASWTEAFF
TGTGCCAGCAGCGCCTCCTGGACTGAAGCTTTCTTT
>TRBJ2-3|TRBD1|-|TRBV7-3|17
CASSSITGGGGTDTQYF
TGTGCCAGCAGCTCCATTACAGGGGGAGGTGGCACAGATACGCAGTATTTT
>TRBJ1-1|-|-|TRBV5-1|16
CASSWEAGTLNTEAFF
TGCGCCAGCAGCTGGGAAGCCGGGACATTGAACACTGAAGCTTTCTTT
>TRBJ2-1|-|many|TRBV6-6|11
CASSPRDEQFF
TGTGCCAGCAGTCCCCGCGATGAGCAGTTCTTC
>TRBJ2-7|-|-|TRBV9|16
CASSGPRGPTRYEQYF
TGTGCCAGCAGCGGCCCCCGGGGGCCCACTCGATACGAGCAGTACTTC
>TRBJ2-7|-|few|TRBV10-3|10
CASGSREQYF
TGTGCCTCGGGCAGTCGCGAGCAGTACTTC
>TRBJ1-2|TRBD1|-|TRBV7-2|16
CASRPGQGATNYGYTF
TGTGCCAGCAGACCGGGACAGGGGGCCACTAACTATGGCTACACCTTC
>TRBJ2-5|TRBD2|many|TRBV20-1|18
CSATDGMHSGGAGKTQYF
TGCAGTGCCACAGATGGAATGCATAGCGGGGGGGCCGGAAAGACCCAGTACTTC
>TRBJ2-3|TRBD2|many|TRBV7-2|17
CASSLMGLADSTDTQYF
TGTGCCAGCAGCTTGATGGGACTAGCGGATAGCACAGATACGCAGTATTTT
>TRBJ2-3|-|few|TRBV18|15
CASSPPLTGPDTQYF
TGTGCCAGCTCACCACCTCTGACGGGTCCAGATACGCAGTATTTT
>TRBJ1-5|-|-|TRBV19|15
CASSIGGFSNQPQHF
TGTGCCAGTAGTATAGGGGGTTTTAGCAATCAGCCCCAGCATTTT
>TRBJ2-3|-|few|TRBV7-3|14
CASSLVGVRDTQYF
TGTGCCAGCAGCTTAGTAGGGGTCCGAGATACGCAGTATTTT
>TRBJ2-2|-|few|TRBV29-1|15
CSVLPSEAGTGELFF
TGCAGCGTTTTACCCTCCGAGGCTGGAACCGGGGAGCTGTTTTTT
>TRBJ2-7|TRBD2|many|TRBV9|15
CASSVAGTSGYEQYF
TGTGCCAGCAGCGTAGCGGGGACTAGCGGCTACGAGCAGTACTTC
>TRBJ2-3|-|few|TRBV20-1|16
CSAGATGTPGRNTQYF
TGCAGTGCTGGGGCGACCGGGACGCCCGGACGAAATACGCAGTATTTT
>TRBJ2-3|-|-|TRBV5-6|17
CASSPGYWGVRADTQYF
TGTGCCAGCAGCCCCGGTTATTGGGGAGTTCGTGCAGATACGCAGTATTTT
>TRBJ2-1|TRBD1|many|TRBV7-2|14
CASSPDRGGNEQFF
TGTGCCAGCAGCCCGGACAGGGGAGGCAATGAGCAGTTCTTC